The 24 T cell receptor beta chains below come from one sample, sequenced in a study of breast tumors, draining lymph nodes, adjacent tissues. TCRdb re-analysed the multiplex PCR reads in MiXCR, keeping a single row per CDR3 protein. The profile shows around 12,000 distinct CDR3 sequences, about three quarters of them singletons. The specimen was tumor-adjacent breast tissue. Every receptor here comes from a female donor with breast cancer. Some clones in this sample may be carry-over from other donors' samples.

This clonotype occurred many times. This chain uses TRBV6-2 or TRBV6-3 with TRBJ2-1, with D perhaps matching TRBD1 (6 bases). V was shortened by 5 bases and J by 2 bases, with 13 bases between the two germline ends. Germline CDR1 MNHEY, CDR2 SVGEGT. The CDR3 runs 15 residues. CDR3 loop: CASSLGTPTYNEQFF. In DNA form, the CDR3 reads TGTGCCAGCAGTCTAGGGACACCCACCTACAATGAGCAGTTCTTC.

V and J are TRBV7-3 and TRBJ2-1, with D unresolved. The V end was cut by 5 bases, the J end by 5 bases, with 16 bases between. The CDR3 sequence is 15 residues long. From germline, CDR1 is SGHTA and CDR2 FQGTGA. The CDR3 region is CASSPTDNLDNEQFF. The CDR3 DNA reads TGTGCCAGCAGCCCCACCGACAACCTAGACAATGAGCAGTTCTTC.

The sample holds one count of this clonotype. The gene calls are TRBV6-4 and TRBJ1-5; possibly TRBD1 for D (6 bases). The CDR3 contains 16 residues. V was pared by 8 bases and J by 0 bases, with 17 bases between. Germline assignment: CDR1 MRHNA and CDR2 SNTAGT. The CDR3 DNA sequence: TGTGCCAGCGGGGACTCCAAGGGGGATAGCAATCAGCCCCAGCATTTT. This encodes CASGDSKGDSNQPQHF.

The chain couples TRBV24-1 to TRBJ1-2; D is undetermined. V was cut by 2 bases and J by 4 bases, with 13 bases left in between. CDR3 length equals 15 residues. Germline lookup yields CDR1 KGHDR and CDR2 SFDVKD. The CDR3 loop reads CATSDSRLGGYGYTF. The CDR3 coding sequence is TGTGCCACCAGTGATTCTCGACTAGGAGGCTATGGCTACACCTTC.

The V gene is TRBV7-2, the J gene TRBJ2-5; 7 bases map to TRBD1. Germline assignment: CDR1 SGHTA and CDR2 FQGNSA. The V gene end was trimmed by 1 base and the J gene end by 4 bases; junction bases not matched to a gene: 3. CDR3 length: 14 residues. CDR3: CASSLGAGGETQYF. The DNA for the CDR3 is TGTGCCAGCAGCTTAGGTGCAGGGGGAGAGACCCAGTACTTC.

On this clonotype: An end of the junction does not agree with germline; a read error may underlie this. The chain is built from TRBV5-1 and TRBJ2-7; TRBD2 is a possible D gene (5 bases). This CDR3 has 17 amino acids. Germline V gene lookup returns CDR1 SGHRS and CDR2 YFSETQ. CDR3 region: CASSLWEFQGLTYKQYF. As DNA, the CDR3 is TGCGCCAGCAGCTTGTGGGAGTTCCAAGGGCTAACCTACAAGCAGTACTTC. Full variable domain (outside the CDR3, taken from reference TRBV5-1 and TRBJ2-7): KAGVTQTPRYLIKTRGQQVTLSCSPISGHRSVSWYQQTPGQGLQFLFEYFSETQRNKGNFPGRFSGRQFSNSRSEMNVSTLELGDSALYLCASSLWEFQGLTYKQYFGPGTRLTVT.

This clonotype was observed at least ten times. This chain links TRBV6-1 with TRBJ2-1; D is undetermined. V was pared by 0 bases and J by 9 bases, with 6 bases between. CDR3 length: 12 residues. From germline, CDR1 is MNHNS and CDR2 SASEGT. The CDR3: CASSEAGGEQFF. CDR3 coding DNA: TGTGCCAGCAGTGAAGCGGGTGGTGAGCAGTTCTTC.

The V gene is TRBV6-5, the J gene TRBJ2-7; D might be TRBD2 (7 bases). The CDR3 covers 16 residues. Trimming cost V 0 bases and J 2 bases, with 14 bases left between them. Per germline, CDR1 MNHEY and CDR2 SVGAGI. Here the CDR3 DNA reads TGTGCCAGCAGTTACTCGGGGGGGGGGCGCCCCTACGAGCAGTACTTC. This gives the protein CASSYSGGGRPYEQYF.

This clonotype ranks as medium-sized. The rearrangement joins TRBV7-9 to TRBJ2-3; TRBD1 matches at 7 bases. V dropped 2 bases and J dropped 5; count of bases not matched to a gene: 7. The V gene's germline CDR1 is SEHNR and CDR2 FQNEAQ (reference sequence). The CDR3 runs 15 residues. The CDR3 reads CASSLRGQTLDTQYF. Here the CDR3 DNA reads TGTGCCAGCAGCTTAAGGGGGCAGACCTTAGATACGCAGTATTTT.

CDR3 coding DNA: TGTGCCACCAGTGATTTGCGACGAGACAATGAGCAGTTCTTC. Protein: CATSDLRRDNEQFF. The V and J genes are TRBV24-1 and TRBJ2-1; no definite D call. V gave up 0 bases and J gave up 5 bases, with 7 bases separating them. The CDR3 has 14 amino acids. From germline, CDR1 is KGHDR and CDR2 SFDVKD.

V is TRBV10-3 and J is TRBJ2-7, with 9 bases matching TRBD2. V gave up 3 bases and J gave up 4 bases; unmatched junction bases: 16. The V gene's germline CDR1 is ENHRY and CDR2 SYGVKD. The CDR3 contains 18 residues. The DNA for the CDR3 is TGTGCCATCAGTGACGGCAGGGGCCAGCGGGGGGAGGGATACGAGCAGTACTTC. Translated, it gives CAISDGRGQRGEGYEQYF.

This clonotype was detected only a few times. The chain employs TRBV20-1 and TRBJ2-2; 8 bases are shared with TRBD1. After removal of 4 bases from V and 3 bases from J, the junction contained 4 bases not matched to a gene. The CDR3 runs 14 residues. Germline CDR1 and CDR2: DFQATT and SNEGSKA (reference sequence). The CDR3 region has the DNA TGCAGTGCTAAGCAGGGGGCGGACACCGGGGAGCTGTTTTTT. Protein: CSAKQGADTGELFF.

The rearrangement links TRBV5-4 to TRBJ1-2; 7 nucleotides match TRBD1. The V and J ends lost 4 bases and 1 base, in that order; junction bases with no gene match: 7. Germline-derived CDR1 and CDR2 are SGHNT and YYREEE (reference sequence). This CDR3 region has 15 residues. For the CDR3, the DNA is TGTGCCAGCAGCAACGAGGGACAGTATAACTATGGCTACACCTTC. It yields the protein CASSNEGQYNYGYTF.

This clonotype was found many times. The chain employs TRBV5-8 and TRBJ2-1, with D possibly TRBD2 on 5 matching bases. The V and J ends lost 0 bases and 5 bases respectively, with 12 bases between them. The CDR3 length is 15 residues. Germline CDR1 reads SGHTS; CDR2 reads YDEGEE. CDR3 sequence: CASSLVAGQNNEQFF. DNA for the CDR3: TGTGCCAGCAGCTTGGTTGCGGGTCAGAACAATGAGCAGTTCTTC.

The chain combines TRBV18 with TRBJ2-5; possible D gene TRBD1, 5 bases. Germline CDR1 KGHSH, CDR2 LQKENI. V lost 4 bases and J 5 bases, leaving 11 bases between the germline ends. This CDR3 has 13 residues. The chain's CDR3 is CASSLDIRETQYF. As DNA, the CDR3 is TGTGCCAGCTCACTGGACATCCGGGAGACCCAGTACTTC.

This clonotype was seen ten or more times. The CDR3 nucleotides are TGCGCCAGCAGACCGGGGGGGGCGGGGCTGGACATTCAGTACTTC. Its protein is CASRPGGAGLDIQYF. The chain joins TRBV5-1 to TRBJ2-4, with 8 bases aligning to TRBD2. Germline CDR1 SGHRS, CDR2 YFSETQ. V shed 5 bases and J 8 bases; nucleotides not matched to a gene: 12. This CDR3 has 15 residues.

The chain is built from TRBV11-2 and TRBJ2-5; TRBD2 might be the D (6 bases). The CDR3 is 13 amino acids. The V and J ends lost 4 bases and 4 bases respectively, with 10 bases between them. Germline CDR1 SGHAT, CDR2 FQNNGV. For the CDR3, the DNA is TGTGCCAGCAGCTACGGGGGTCTAGAGACCCAGTACTTC. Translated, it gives CASSYGGLETQYF.

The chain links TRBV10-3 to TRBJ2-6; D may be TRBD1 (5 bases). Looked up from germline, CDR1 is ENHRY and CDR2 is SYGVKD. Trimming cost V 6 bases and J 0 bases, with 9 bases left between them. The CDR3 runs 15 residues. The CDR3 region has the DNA TGTGCCATCAGCCCAGGGAACTCTGGGGCCAACGTCCTGACTTTC. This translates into CAISPGNSGANVLTF.

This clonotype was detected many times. Written as DNA, the CDR3 is TGTGCCAGCAAGTTATGGGCGGGGGGGGCTAATGAAAAACTGTTTTTT. It yields the protein CASKLWAGGANEKLFF. This chain connects TRBV28 to TRBJ1-4, with D possibly matching TRBD1 (5 bases). The CDR3 is 16 residues long. Per the germline V gene, CDR1 is MDHEN and CDR2 is SYDVKM. The ends were cut back, 7 bases at V and 3 bases at J, with 18 bases in the middle. The full variable domain, in which reference TRBV28 and TRBJ1-4 provide the parts outside the CDR3, is DVKVTQSSRYLVKRTGEKVFLECVQDMDHENMFWYRQDPGLGLRLIYFSYDVKMKEKGDIPEGYSVSREKKERFSLILESASTNQTSMYLCASKLWAGGANEKLFFGSGTQLSVL.

The CDR3 loop reads CSAREGITGYNEQFF. CDR3 DNA sequence: TGCAGTGCTAGAGAGGGGATAACGGGGTACAATGAGCAGTTCTTC. This rearrangement joins TRBV20-1 to TRBJ2-1; weak D call: TRBD2 (5 bases). Trimming removed 0 bases at V and 4 bases at J, with 13 bases between. This CDR3 comprises 15 residues. Germline loops: CDR1 DFQATT, CDR2 SNEGSKA (reference sequence).

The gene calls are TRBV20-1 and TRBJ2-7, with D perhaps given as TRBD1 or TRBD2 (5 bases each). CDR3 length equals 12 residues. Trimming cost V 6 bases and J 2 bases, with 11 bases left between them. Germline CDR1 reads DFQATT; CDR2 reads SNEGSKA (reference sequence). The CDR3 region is CSARRDPYEQYF. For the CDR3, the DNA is TGCAGTGCGAGACGGGACCCCTACGAGCAGTACTTC.

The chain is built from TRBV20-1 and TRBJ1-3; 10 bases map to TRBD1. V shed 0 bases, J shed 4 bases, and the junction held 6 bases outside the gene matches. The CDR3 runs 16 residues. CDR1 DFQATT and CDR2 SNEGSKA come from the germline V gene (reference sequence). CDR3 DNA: TGCAGTGCTAGAGATGGCGGACAGGGGGGGGGAAACACCATATATTTT. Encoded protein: CSARDGGQGGGNTIYF.

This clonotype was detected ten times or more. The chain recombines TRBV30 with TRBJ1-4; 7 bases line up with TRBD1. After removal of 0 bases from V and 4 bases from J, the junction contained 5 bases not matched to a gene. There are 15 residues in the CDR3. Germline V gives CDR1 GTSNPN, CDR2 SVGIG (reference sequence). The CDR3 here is CAWSVGGQNNEKLFF. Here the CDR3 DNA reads TGTGCCTGGAGTGTAGGGGGACAGAATAATGAAAAACTGTTTTTT.

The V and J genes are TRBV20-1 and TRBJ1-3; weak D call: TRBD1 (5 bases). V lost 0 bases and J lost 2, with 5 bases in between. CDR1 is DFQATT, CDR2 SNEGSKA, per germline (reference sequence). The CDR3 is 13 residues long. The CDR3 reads CSAREGPGNTIYF. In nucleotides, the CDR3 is TGCAGTGCTAGAGAGGGACCTGGAAACACCATATATTTT.